This T cell receptor (beta chain) was observed in a study of blood T cell repertoires in COVID-19. Study at large: Two negative PCRs, clearance, or symptom resolution were required of recovered Cohort 3 donors. The United States, Italy and Spain were the sources of the acute and convalescent COVID-19 samples.

In the original analysis: Estimation of nucleated cell counts relied on the amplification of reference gene primers. Using immunoSEQ multiplex PCR, the repertoire was profiled, and TCRdb retains in-frame clones only, with some absent. The V and J calls and the clone size are those of that table, but D and trimming were determined from the DNA. The sample lists 250,000 to 300,000 clones, more than 75% occurring once. V lost 4 bases to trimming and J lost 3 bases; unmatched junction nucleotides: 8. Germline V gives CDR1 ENHRY, CDR2 SYGVKD. This CDR3 spans 15 amino acids. The TCR sequence derives from a woman aged 55-70 years in a cohort exposed to, infected with or recovered from COVID-19 (not recorded which). The genes are TRBV10-3 and TRBJ2-7; TRBD2 aligns across 8 bases. Sequenced: PBMCs or T cells enriched from blood (not recorded which). For the CDR3, the DNA is TGTGCCATCAGTGGAGCCGCGACTAGCGTCTACGAGCAGTACTTC. As protein: CAISGAATSVYEQYF.